Listed here are 2 T cell receptor beta chains from one sample, sequenced in a study of a mutant IDH1 vaccine in newly diagnosed glioma. The sample's time point: week 47, end of study. What each vaccine dose contained was 300 ug of mutant IDH1 20-mer peptide, accompanied by topical imiquimod. TCRdb keeps only in-frame clones here, not all; method: immunoSEQ multiplex PCR. This table holds tens of thousands of clones, about four fifths found once. No antigen has been assigned to these receptors. Sequences were derived from PBMCs, sampled from a glioma patient whose treatment included an IDH1 peptide vaccine. All receptors come from a man in his thirties or forties with glioma.

V is TRBV2 and J is TRBJ2-7; a weak D match, TRBD2 (6 bases). Germline-derived CDR1 and CDR2 are SNHLY and FYNNEI. The V gene lost 3 bases and the J gene lost 2 bases, with 11 bases spanning the gap. The CDR3 is 14 residues long. The CDR3 DNA sequence: TGTGCCAGCAGTGATTTGCGGGGACCCTACGAGCAGTACTTC. This codes for CASSDLRGPYEQYF.

This chain joins TRBV2 and TRBJ2-3; D possibly corresponds to TRBD2 (6 bases). The germline V gene has CDR1 SNHLY and CDR2 FYNNEI. V lost 8 bases to trimming and J lost 11 bases, with 20 bases between them. The CDR3 contains 13 residues. CDR3 nucleotides: TGTGCCAGCCCTGTCCCCCAGGAGGGGAGGCAGTATTTT. It specifies CASPVPQEGRQYF.